This TCR beta chain was sequenced in a study of beta chain features in type 1 diabetes. Looking at the study overall: Patients and healthy donors were similar in age, gender and cell yields.

V lost 3 bases to trimming and J lost 6 bases, with 10 bases between them. The CDR3 has 12 residues. The V gene's germline CDR1 is SGHRS and CDR2 YFSETQ. Expressed TCRB transcripts were sequenced because the isolated RNA had all been reverse transcribed beforehand. TCRdb's table, derived via immunoSEQ multiplex PCR, lists solely in-frame clones and lacks some. Seen here are 430,000 or so clones, roughly an eighth observed once, and the top ten hold 0.045% to 0.05%. Study-level results: TCRB repertoires of naive, central memory and Treg cells appeared more similar among patients than among healthy donors. The VDJ junctions of type 1 diabetes patients carried fewer insertions and more deletions.

This clone was detected a few times. Antigen unknown. The sequence was obtained from a woman younger than 30 in good health. The chain uses TRBV5-1 and TRBJ2-7; D remains unclear. What was sequenced was naive CD4+ T cells from blood. The CDR3 DNA reads as TGCGCCAGCAGCTCGGGTGAGACCGAGCAGTACTTC. The encoded protein is CASSSGETEQYF.